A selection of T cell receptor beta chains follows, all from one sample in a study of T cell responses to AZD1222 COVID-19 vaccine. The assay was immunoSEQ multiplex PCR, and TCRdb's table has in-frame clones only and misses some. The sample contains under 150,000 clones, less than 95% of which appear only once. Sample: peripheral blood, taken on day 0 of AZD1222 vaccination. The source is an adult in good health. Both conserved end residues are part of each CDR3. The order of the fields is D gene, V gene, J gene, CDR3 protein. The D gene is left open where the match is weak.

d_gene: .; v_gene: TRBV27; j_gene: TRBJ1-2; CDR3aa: CASSRTVAWGYTF
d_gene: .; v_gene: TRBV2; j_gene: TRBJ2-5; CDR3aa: CASTVEETQYF
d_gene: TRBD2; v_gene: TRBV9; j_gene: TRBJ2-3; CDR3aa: CASSVAGAGTDTQYF
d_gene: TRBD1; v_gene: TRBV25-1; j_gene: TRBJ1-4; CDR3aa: CASSRQGGPPNEKLFF
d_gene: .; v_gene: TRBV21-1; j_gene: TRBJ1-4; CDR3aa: CASSKVGKETNEKLFF
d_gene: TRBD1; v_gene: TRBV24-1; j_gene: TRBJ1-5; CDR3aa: CATSDPGQNQPQHF
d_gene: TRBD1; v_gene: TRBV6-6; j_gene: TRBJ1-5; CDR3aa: CASRGSAGGTQPQHF
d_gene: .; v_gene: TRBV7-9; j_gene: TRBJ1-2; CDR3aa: CVSSLDSSYGYTF
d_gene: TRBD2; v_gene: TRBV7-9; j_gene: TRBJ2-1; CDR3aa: CASSSGLINEQFF
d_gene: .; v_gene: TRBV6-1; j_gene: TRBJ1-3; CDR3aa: CASSDRGRSGNTIYF
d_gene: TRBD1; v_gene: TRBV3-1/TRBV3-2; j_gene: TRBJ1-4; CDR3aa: CASGRTGGDEKLFF
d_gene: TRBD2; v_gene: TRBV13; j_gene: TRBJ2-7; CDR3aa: CASSLTTSGSSYEQYF
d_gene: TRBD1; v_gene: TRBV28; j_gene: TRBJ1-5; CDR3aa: CASFGTVNNQPQHF
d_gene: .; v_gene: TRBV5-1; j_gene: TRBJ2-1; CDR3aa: CASSLALGTHRNEQFF
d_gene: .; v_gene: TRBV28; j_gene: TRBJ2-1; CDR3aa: CASSSGTLEPYNEQFF
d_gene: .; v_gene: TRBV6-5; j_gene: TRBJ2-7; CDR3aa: CASRPLAGLHEQYF
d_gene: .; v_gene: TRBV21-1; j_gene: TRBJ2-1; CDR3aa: CASKKLRLAGRDEQFF
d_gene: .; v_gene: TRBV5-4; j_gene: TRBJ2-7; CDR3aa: CASSSQGALNEQYF
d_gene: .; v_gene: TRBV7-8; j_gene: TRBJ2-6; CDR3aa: CASRSTGLAGANVLTF
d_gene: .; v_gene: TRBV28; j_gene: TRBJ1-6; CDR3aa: CASSLVNINSPLHF
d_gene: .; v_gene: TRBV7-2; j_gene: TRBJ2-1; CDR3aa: CASSFGGVIEQFF
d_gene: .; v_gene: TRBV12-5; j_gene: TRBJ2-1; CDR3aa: CASGLVQSGERFYNEQFF
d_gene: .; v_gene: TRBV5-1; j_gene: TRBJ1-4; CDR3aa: CASSTGRATNEKLFF
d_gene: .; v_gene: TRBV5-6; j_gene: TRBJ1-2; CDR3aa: CASSLVGGYGYTF
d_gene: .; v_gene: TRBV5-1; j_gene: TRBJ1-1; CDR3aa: CASSLGQVGGGTEAFF
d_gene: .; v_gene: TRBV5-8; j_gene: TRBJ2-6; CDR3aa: CASSLIGSGANVLTF
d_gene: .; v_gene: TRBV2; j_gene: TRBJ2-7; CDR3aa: CASLWGQDLNEQYF
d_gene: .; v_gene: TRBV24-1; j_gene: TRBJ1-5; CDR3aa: CATSESDLNQPQHF
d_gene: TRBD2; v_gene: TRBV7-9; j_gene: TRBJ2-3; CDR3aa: CASSLWRQRETDTQYF
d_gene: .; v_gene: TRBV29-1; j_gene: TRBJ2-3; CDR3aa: CSVEQGSSTDTQYF
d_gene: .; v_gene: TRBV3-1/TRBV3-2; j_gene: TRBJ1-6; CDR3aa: CASSPRPSNSPLHF
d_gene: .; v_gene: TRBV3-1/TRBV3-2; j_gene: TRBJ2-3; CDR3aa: CASSQRSTDTQYF
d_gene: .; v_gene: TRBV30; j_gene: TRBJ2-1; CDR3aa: CAWSWAVTDEQFF
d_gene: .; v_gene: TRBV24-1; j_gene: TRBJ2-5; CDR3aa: CATSDGAGVYF
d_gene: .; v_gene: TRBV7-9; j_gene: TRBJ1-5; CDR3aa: CASSLGRPNQPQHF
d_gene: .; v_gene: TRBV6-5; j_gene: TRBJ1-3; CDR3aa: CASSDEGSGNTIYF
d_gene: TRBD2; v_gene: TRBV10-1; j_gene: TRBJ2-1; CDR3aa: CASSEKVASGRKNEQFF
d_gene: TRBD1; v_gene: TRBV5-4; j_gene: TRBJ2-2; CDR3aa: CASSVSNPGQPPGELFF
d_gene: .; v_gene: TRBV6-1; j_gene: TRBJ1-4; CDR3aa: CASSDRGGLWDEKLFF
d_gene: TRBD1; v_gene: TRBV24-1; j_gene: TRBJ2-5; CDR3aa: CATSDPGTGGETQYF